This is a list of T cell receptor beta chains from one sample in a study of cytomegalovirus exposure and HLA in healthy donors. Data came from immunoSEQ multiplex PCR; TCRdb stores just in-frame clones and leaves some out. The profile shows around 240,000 clones, nearly 90% of them singletons. What was sequenced was PBMCs. These receptors were taken from a woman under 30 in good health and CMV-seronegative. Both conserved end residues are part of each CDR3. A D gene is named only where the DNA matches it firmly. The size field is filled for only some rows; it gives once, few, many or a size class.

size	D	V	J	CDR3	DNA
.	.	TRBV21-1	TRBJ1-1	CASSTRDRGSPEAFF	TGTGCCAGCAGCACGCGGGACAGGGGGAGCCCTGAAGCTTTCTTT
.	TRBD2	TRBV4-3	TRBJ2-7	CASSQEERGGYEQYF	TGCGCCAGCAGCCAAGAAGAGCGGGGGGGCTACGAGCAGTACTTC
.	TRBD2	TRBV19	TRBJ2-5	CASSRAGEWDQYF	TGTGCCAGTAGTCGGGCGGGAGAGTGGGACCAGTACTTC
.	.	TRBV5-4	TRBJ2-1	CASSLGERSEQFF	TGTGCCAGCAGCTTGGGTGAGCGTTCTGAGCAGTTCTTC
.	.	TRBV5-6	TRBJ2-1	CASSLGGIYEQFF	TGTGCCAGCAGCTTGGGAGGGATATATGAGCAGTTCTTC
.	.	TRBV6-1	TRBJ1-2	CASSSTGTNYGYTF	TGTGCCAGCAGCTCCACAGGGACTAACTATGGCTACACCTTC
.	.	TRBV9	TRBJ2-1	CASSPYPSGTELNEQFF	TGTGCCAGCAGCCCCTACCCGAGCGGAACCGAACTCAATGAGCAGTTCTTC
once	TRBD1	TRBV7-9	TRBJ1-1	CASSRTGENTEAFF	TGTGCCAGCTCGCGGACAGGCGAGAACACTGAAGCTTTCTTT
.	TRBD1	TRBV28	TRBJ1-2	CASSLLGDRVYGYTF	TGTGCCAGCAGTCTCTTGGGGGACAGGGTCTATGGCTACACCTTC
.	.	TRBV25-1	TRBJ1-1	CASSEGPPNTEAFF	TGTGCCAGCAGTGAAGGCCCGCCCAACACTGAAGCTTTCTTT